One and the same sample provided the 5 T cell receptor beta chains below, sequenced in a study of T-cell memory formation after mild COVID-19. TCRdb independently ran MiXCR on the 5' RACE reads; one entry per CDR3 protein. Here the sample spans some 490,000 distinct CDR3 sequences, about 20% being singletons. Sequencing input: PBMCs or a T cell subset sorted from them (not recorded which). The source is an adult woman who had mild COVID-19 (a few samples of this study predate the infection). Cell type and time point are not known.

This clonotype has more than one count but fewer than ten. V usage is TRBV5-1 and J usage is TRBJ2-1; the match to TRBD2 covers 13 bases. J gave up 6 bases and V 3 bases, and 3 bases lay outside the gene matches. Germline V gene data show CDR1 as SGHRS and CDR2 as YFSETQ. This CDR3 has 15 amino acids. The CDR3 nucleotides read TGCGCCAGCAGCTCACTAGCGGGGGGGCCCAATGAGCAGTTCTTC. Amino acid sequence: CASSSLAGGPNEQFF.

This sequence joins TRBV18 and TRBJ2-1; no clear D gene. The CDR3 has 15 amino acids. Trimming took 3 bases from V and 10 from J, leaving 19 bases between them. Germline values: CDR1 KGHSH, CDR2 LQKENI. This chain's CDR3 is CASSPRKTDLQEQFF. The DNA of the CDR3 is TGTGCCAGCTCACCCAGGAAAACGGACCTCCAGGAGCAGTTCTTC.

The chain links TRBV29-1 to TRBJ1-2; no clear D gene. CDR1 and CDR2 from the germline V gene are SQVTM and ANQGSEA. The V end was cut by 0 bases, the J end by 4 bases, with 12 bases between. The CDR3 extends over 14 amino acids. The DNA for the CDR3 is TGCAGCGTTGAAGATCAAGGGATAGGCTATGGCTACACCTTC. Protein product: CSVEDQGIGYGYTF.

This clonotype was seen a handful of times. The CDR3 protein is CSATDSNYGYTF. CDR3 DNA: TGCAGTGCTACGGACAGCAACTATGGCTACACCTTC. This chain uses TRBV20-1 with TRBJ1-2; D is perhaps TRBD1 (6 bases). V shed 4 bases and J shed 2 bases, with 8 bases lying between them. Germline V CDR1 and CDR2: DFQATT, SNEGSKA (reference sequence). This CDR3 comprises 12 residues.

The genes are TRBV5-1 and TRBJ2-5; 7 nucleotides agree with TRBD2. Germline V gene lookup returns CDR1 SGHRS and CDR2 YFSETQ. The V and J ends lost 5 bases and 5 bases, in that order; junction bases with no gene match: 12. The CDR3 runs to 15 residues. This CDR3 is CASREAGRPWETQYF. The CDR3 bases are TGCGCCAGCAGGGAAGCGGGGAGACCTTGGGAGACCCAGTACTTC.